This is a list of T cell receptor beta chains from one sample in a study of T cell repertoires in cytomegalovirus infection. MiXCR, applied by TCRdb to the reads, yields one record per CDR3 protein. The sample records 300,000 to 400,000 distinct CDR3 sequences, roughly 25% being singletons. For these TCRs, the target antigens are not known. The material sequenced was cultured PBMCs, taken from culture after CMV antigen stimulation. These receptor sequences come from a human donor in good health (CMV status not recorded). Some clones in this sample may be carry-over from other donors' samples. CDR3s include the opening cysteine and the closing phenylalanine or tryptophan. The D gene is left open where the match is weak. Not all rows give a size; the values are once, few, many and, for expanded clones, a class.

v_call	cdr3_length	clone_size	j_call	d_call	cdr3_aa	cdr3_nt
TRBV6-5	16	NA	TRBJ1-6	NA	CASSYSKGTFYSPLHF	TGTGCCAGCAGTTACTCGAAGGGGACCTTCTATTCACCCCTCCACTTT
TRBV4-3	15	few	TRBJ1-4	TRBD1	CASSQETGRGEKLFF	TGCGCCAGCAGCCAAGAGACAGGGCGTGGGGAAAAACTGTTTTTT
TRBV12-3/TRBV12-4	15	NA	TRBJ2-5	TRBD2	CASSLRLRGGETQYF	TGTGCCAGCAGCCTACGATTGCGGGGGGGAGAGACCCAGTACTTC
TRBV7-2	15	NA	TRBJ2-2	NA	CASTLAGTSTGELFF	TGTGCCAGCACACTCGCCGGGACTTCCACCGGGGAGCTGTTTTTT
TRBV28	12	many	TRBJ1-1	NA	CASHRSYTEAFF	TGTGCCAGTCACAGGTCTTACACTGAAGCTTTCTTT
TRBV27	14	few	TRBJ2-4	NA	CATADARAKNIQYF	TGTGCCACCGCCGATGCGAGAGCCAAAAACATTCAGTACTTC
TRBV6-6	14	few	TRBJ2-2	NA	CASSYIRSTGELFF	TGTGCCAGCAGTTATATTCGGTCCACCGGGGAGCTGTTTTTT
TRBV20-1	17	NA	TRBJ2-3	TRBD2	CSAPAASGRATTDTQYF	TGCAGTGCCCCGGCGGCTAGCGGGAGGGCCACCACAGATACGCAGTATTTT
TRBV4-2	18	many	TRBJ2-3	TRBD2	CASSQGNILAGGADTQYF	TGTGCCAGCAGCCAAGGGAACATCCTAGCGGGAGGAGCAGATACGCAGTATTTT
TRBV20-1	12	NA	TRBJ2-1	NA	CSARGSGNEQFF	TGCAGTGCTAGAGGGTCGGGGAATGAGCAGTTCTTC
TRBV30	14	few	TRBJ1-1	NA	CAWREGLRNTEAFF	TGTGCCTGGAGGGAGGGGTTGAGGAACACTGAAGCTTTCTTT
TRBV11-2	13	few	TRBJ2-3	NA	CASSLYFTDTQYF	TGTGCCAGCAGCTTGTACTTCACAGATACGCAGTATTTT
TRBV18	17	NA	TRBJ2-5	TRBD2	CASSPPTSGRRRETQYF	TGTGCCAGCTCACCACCAACTAGCGGGAGACGCCGTGAGACCCAGTACTTC
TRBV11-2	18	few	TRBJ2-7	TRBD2	CASSLAGGRTSAFYEQYF	TGTGCCAGCAGCTTAGCAGGGGGGCGGACTAGCGCATTCTACGAGCAGTACTTC
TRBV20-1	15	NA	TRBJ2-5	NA	CSASRSHAVGETQYF	TGCAGTGCTAGTAGGTCTCATGCAGTCGGGGAGACCCAGTACTTC
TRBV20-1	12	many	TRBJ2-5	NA	CSASGGAETQYF	TGCAGTGCTAGTGGGGGGGCGGAGACCCAGTACTTC
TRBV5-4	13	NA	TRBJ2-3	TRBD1	CASSSGQADTQYF	TGTGCCAGCAGCAGTGGACAGGCAGATACGCAGTATTTT
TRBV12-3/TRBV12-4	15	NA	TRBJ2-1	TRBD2	CASSRWTSETAEQFF	TGTGCCAGCAGCCGCTGGACTAGCGAGACTGCTGAGCAGTTCTTC
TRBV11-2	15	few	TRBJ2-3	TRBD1	CASSLFARGTDTQYF	TGTGCCAGCAGCTTATTCGCCAGGGGGACAGATACGCAGTATTTT
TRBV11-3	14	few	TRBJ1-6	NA	CASSLGTDGSPLHF	TGTGCCAGCAGCTTAGGGACGGACGGTTCACCCCTCCACTTT
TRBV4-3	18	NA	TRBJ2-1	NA	CASSQERNRGITYNEQFF	TGCGCCAGCAGCCAAGAGCGTAACCGGGGGATAACGTACAATGAGCAGTTCTTC
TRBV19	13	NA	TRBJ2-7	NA	CASRDRSSYEQYF	TGTGCCAGTAGGGACCGGAGCTCCTACGAGCAGTACTTC
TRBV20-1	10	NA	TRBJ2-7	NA	CSARTNEQYF	TGCAGTGCTAGGACTAACGAGCAGTACTTC
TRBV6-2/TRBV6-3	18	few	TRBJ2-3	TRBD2	CASSTIDPRLADTDTQYF	TGTGCCAGCAGTACCATAGACCCCCGGCTAGCGGACACAGATACGCAGTATTTT
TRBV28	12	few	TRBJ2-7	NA	CASRDPSYEQYF	TGTGCCAGCAGGGACCCATCCTACGAGCAGTACTTC
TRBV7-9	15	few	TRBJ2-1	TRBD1	CASSAPGGAYNEQFF	TGTGCCAGCAGCGCCCCAGGGGGAGCCTACAATGAGCAGTTCTTC
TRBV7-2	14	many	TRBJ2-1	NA	CASSPAGINNEQFF	TGTGCCAGCAGCCCCGCCGGGATCAACAATGAGCAGTTCTTC
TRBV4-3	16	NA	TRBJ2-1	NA	CASSQEAGSVYNEQFF	TGCGCCAGCAGCCAAGAGGCCGGGAGTGTATACAATGAGCAGTTCTTC
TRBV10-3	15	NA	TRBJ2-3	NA	CAISDVGYSTDTQYF	TGTGCCATCAGTGATGTGGGATATAGCACAGATACGCAGTATTTT
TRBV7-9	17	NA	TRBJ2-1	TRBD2	CASTPWVAGPAYNEQFF	TGTGCCAGCACCCCATGGGTAGCGGGCCCGGCATACAATGAGCAGTTCTTC